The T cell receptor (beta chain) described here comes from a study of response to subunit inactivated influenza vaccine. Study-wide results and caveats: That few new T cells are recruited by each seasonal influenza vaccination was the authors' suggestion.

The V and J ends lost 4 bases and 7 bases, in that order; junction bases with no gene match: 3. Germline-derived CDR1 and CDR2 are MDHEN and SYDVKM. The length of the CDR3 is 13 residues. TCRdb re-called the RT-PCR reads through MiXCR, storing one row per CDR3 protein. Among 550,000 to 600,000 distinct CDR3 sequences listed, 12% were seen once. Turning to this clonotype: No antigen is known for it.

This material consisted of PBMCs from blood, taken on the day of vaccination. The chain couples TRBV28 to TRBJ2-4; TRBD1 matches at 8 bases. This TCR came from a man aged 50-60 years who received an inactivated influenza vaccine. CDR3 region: CASSYNRGNIQYF. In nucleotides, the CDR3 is TGTGCCAGCAGTTACAACAGGGGGAACATTCAGTACTTC. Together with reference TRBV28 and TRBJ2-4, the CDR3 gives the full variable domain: DVKVTQSSRYLVKRTGEKVFLECVQDMDHENMFWYRQDPGLGLRLIYFSYDVKMKEKGDIPEGYSVSREKKERFSLILESASTNQTSMYLCASSYNRGNIQYFGAGTRLSVL.